The 21 T cell receptor beta chains below come from one sample, sequenced in a study of cytomegalovirus exposure and HLA in healthy donors. Both 60 Vbeta primers and 13 Jbeta primers went into the PCR. Clones were read by immunoSEQ multiplex PCR, and TCRdb kept only the in-frame ones, dropping some. The sample shows 120,000 or so clones, roughly 80% of them seen only once. What was sequenced was PBMCs. Every receptor here comes from a woman aged 45-65 years in good health and CMV-seronegative.

The V call is TRBV7-8, the J call TRBJ2-1; TRBD2 matches at 9 bases. V gave up 5 bases and J gave up 0 bases; unmatched junction bases: 11. The CDR3 is 18 amino acids. Germline V lookup: CDR1 SGHVS, CDR2 FQNEAQ. CDR3 amino acids: CASSTPTSGLSSYNEQFF. DNA of the CDR3: TGTGCCAGCAGCACCCCGACTAGCGGCCTAAGCTCCTACAATGAGCAGTTCTTC.

The V call is TRBV28, the J call TRBJ2-7; 9 bases are shared with TRBD1. CDR1 and CDR2 (germline): MDHEN, SYDVKM. The V segment lost 4 bases and the J segment 5 bases; nucleotides outside the gene matches: 6. The CDR3 is 14 amino acids. The CDR3 bases are TGTGCCAGCAGTTCGGGACAGGGCTCTCACGAGCAGTACTTC. This codes for CASSSGQGSHEQYF.

This sequence joins TRBV2 and TRBJ2-7, with 9 bases that match TRBD1. The CDR3 has 14 residues. Germline loops: CDR1 SNHLY, CDR2 FYNNEI. V shed 4 bases, J shed 3 bases, and the junction held 4 bases outside the gene matches. In DNA, the CDR3 is TGTGCCAGCAGTGCGGGACAGGGAAGCTACGAGCAGTACTTC. It translates to CASSAGQGSYEQYF. Combining the CDR3 with reference TRBV2 and TRBJ2-7 gives the whole variable domain EPEVTQTPSHQVTQMGQEVILRCVPISNHLYFYWYRQILGQKVEFLVSFYNNEISEKSEIFDDQFSVERPDGSNFTLKIRSTKLEDSAMYFCASSAGQGSYEQYFGPGTRLTVT.

This chain uses TRBV27 with TRBJ1-4, with TRBD1 identical over 7 bases. The CDR3 covers 15 residues. Germline CDR1 is MNHEY and CDR2 is SMNVEV (reference sequence). Unmatched junction bases numbered 5, after V lost 0 bases and J lost 7 bases. The chain's CDR3 is CASSLSWRGLEKLFF. CDR3 DNA: TGTGCCAGCAGTTTATCTTGGAGGGGGCTTGAAAAACTGTTTTTT.

The CDR3 region is CASSSGMHEQYF. For the CDR3, the DNA is TGTGCCAGCTCTAGCGGGATGCACGAGCAGTACTTC. The gene calls are TRBV6-6 and TRBJ2-7; 9 bases fit TRBD2. The V and J ends lost 8 bases and 5 bases, in that order; junction bases with no gene match: 4. Germline CDR1 reads MNHNY; CDR2 reads SVGAGI (reference sequence). This CDR3 is built from 12 residues.

This chain connects TRBV10-1 to TRBJ1-2; 9 bases align to TRBD1. J was trimmed by 4 bases and V by 8 bases; bases with no gene match: 2. The CDR3 totals 12 residues. CDR1 WNHNN and CDR2 SYGVQD come from the germline V gene (reference sequence). CDR3 region: CASPGQGYGYTF. Here the CDR3 DNA reads TGCGCCAGCCCGGGACAGGGCTATGGCTACACCTTC.

This chain joins TRBV2 and TRBJ1-4; TRBD1 might be the D (5 bases). CDR1 is SNHLY, CDR2 FYNNEI, per germline. Deletions cut 5 bases from V and 5 bases from J, with 12 bases between. This CDR3 region has 14 residues. This CDR3 is CASSPSQENEKLFF. The CDR3 DNA follows: TGTGCCAGCAGTCCCTCACAGGAGAATGAAAAACTGTTTTTT.

The chain carries TRBV30 and TRBJ2-7; a possible D gene is TRBD1 (5 bases). CDR3 size: 13 residues. Trimming pared 2 bases from V and 0 bases from J, leaving 8 bases between. The germline gives CDR1 GTSNPN, CDR2 SVGIG (reference sequence). The CDR3 DNA is TGTGCCTGGAGTATGACAGCCTCCTACGAGCAGTACTTC. Its protein product is CAWSMTASYEQYF.

CDR3 coding DNA: TGTGCCAGCAGTCACCCGGGACAGGGAGCTTGGAGCACTAATGAAAAACTGTTTTTT. It yields the protein CASSHPGQGAWSTNEKLFF. The chain employs TRBV28 and TRBJ1-4; TRBD1 matches 9 bases. Germline-derived CDR1 and CDR2 are MDHEN and SYDVKM. V trimming: 5 bases; J trimming: 2 bases; junction bases outside the gene matches: 15. The CDR3 sequence is 19 residues long.

This chain uses TRBV15 with TRBJ1-6; D uncertain. The CDR3 contains 16 residues. Trimming removed 6 bases from V and 3 bases from J, with 15 bases in between. Per germline, CDR1 LNHNV and CDR2 YYDKDF (reference sequence). The DNA of the CDR3 is TGTGCCACCAGTCTGGGCCCCCCGAACTATAATTCACCCCTCCACTTT. It codes for CATSLGPPNYNSPLHF.

For the CDR3, the DNA is TGTGCCAGCAGCTTCGGCCTAGCGCCCCCGGCCGGGGAGCTGTTTTTT. It encodes CASSFGLAPPAGELFF. This chain links TRBV7-2 with TRBJ2-2; the D gene is possibly TRBD2 (6 bases). The CDR3 is made up of 16 amino acids. CDR1 is SGHTA, CDR2 FQGNSA, per germline. V was shortened by 3 bases and J by 6 bases, with 17 bases between the two germline ends.

This chain connects TRBV4-1 to TRBJ2-1; 16 bases align to TRBD2. The V and J ends lost 3 bases and 5 bases, in that order; junction bases with no gene match: 1. The V gene's germline CDR1 is MGHRA and CDR2 YSYEKL. The CDR3 has 16 residues. DNA of the CDR3: TGCGCCAGCAGCCAGGGACTAGCGGGAGGGAACAATGAGCAGTTCTTC. Its protein product is CASSQGLAGGNNEQFF.

The CDR3 spells CASSAPGFDEQYF. DNA of the CDR3: TGTGCCAGCAGCGCCCCAGGGTTCGACGAGCAGTACTTC. The chain employs TRBV5-5 and TRBJ2-7, with a weak D call TRBD1 (5 bases). CDR3 length: 13 amino acids. The V end was cut by 4 bases, the J end by 5 bases, with 13 bases between. Germline CDR1 is SGHKS and CDR2 is YYEKEE (reference sequence). The full variable domain, in which reference TRBV5-5 and TRBJ2-7 provide the parts outside the CDR3, is DAGVTQSPTHLIKTRGQQVTLRCSPISGHKSVSWYQQVLGQGPQFIFQYYEKEERGRGNFPDRFSARQFPNYSSELNVNALLLGDSALYLCASSAPGFDEQYFGPGTRLTVT.

The chain uses TRBV13 and TRBJ2-1; 8 positions match TRBD2. J gave up 1 base and V 3 bases, and 5 bases lay outside the gene matches. The CDR3 is 16 residues long. The V gene's germline CDR1 is PRHDT and CDR2 FYEKMQ (reference sequence). The CDR3, as DNA: TGTGCCAGCAGCTTTGAGCGGGAGTTTTCCTACAATGAGCAGTTCTTC. Translating it yields CASSFEREFSYNEQFF.

The chain carries TRBV19 and TRBJ2-2; possible D gene TRBD2, 6 bases. CDR3 length: 13 residues. The germline V gene has CDR1 LNHDA and CDR2 SQIVND (reference sequence). The germline V and J ends were trimmed by 3 bases and 5 bases, with 7 bases remaining between them. The CDR3 bases are TGTGCCAGTAGTATGACTAGGACCGGGGAGCTGTTTTTT. This encodes CASSMTRTGELFF.

Turning to this clone: A read error may account for a junction end that differs from germline. V gene TRBV7-7 combines with J gene TRBJ2-5; 9 nucleotides align to TRBD1. Germline CDR1 SSHAT, CDR2 FNYEAQ (reference sequence). The CDR3 has 16 amino acids. The CDR3 region is CASSLGLGTGQETQYF. In DNA, the CDR3 is TGTGCTAGCAGCTTAGGGCTTGGGACAGGGCAAGAGACCCAGTACTTC.

The chain has TRBV7-3 and TRBJ2-3; weak D call: TRBD2 (5 bases). Trimming shortened V by 2 bases and J by 10 bases, and 16 bases separated the two germline ends. Germline assignment: CDR1 SGHTA and CDR2 FQGTGA. The CDR3 totals 14 residues. As DNA, the CDR3 is TGTGCCAGCAGCTTAGATCCGGGGAGACGTGCGCAGTATTTT. Its translation is CASSLDPGRRAQYF.

The V and J genes are TRBV27 and TRBJ2-7; the match to TRBD1 covers 7 bases. V gave up 6 bases and J gave up 5 bases; unmatched junction bases: 4. The CDR3 spans 12 residues. Germline V lookup: CDR1 MNHEY, CDR2 SMNVEV (reference sequence). The CDR3 loop is CASRTGWHEQYF. CDR3 nucleotides: TGTGCCAGCAGGACAGGGTGGCACGAGCAGTACTTC.

The chain recombines TRBV7-9 with TRBJ1-2, with D possibly matching TRBD1 (6 bases). Between the trimmed V and J ends, which lost 0 bases and 6 bases, there was a span of 14 bases. The CDR3 length is 15 residues. Germline V lookup: CDR1 SEHNR, CDR2 FQNEAQ (reference sequence). The CDR3 is CASSLAHGQGHGYTF. The CDR3 DNA follows: TGTGCCAGCAGCTTAGCCCACGGGCAGGGGCATGGCTACACCTTC.

The CDR3 spells CASSWGAGRGTSIYNEQFF. CDR3 nucleotide sequence: TGTGCCAGCAGCTGGGGGGCAGGGAGGGGGACTAGCATCTACAATGAGCAGTTCTTC. The V and J genes are TRBV11-3 and TRBJ2-1; 9 bases line up with TRBD2. The trim removed 4 bases at V and 3 bases at J, leaving 16 bases unmatched. The V gene's germline CDR1 is SGHNT and CDR2 YENEEA. This CDR3 is 19 amino acids long.

The rearrangement joins TRBV6-5 to TRBJ2-7, with 9 nucleotides matching TRBD1. The V gene end was trimmed by 7 bases and the J gene end by 4 bases; junction bases not matched to a gene: 8. The germline gives CDR1 MNHEY, CDR2 SVGAGI. This CDR3 has 14 residues. The CDR3 sequence: CASINIGQGYEQYF. CDR3 nucleotides: TGTGCCAGCATTAACATTGGACAGGGGTACGAGCAGTACTTC.